This T cell receptor (beta chain) was captured by sequencing in a study of T cell responses to AZD1222 COVID-19 vaccine. Study-level background: It was second doses at about 4 or about 12 weeks that were pooled.

With V trimmed by 9 bases and J by 9 bases, 11 bases remained unmatched. CDR3 size: 15 residues. Per the germline V gene, CDR1 is KGHDR and CDR2 is SFDVKD. As regards this clone: Its specificity is unknown.

Study-wide points: Clonal diversity may have been underestimated in mostly white British donors. Samples come after the peak T cell response, not at day 14.

Sequencing used immunoSEQ multiplex PCR; TCRdb keeps in-frame clones, though not all of them. The top ten clones hold roughly 12% of a sample with some 94,000 clones, approximately 94% of them seen once. Sequences were derived from peripheral blood, sampled on day 0 of AZD1222 vaccination. This receptor was taken from an adult in good health. The chain links TRBV24-1 to TRBJ2-1; 12 bases align to TRBD2. This CDR3 reads CATGSSGGAASEQFF. The CDR3 DNA is TGTGCCACCGGATCTAGCGGGGGGGCGGCCAGTGAGCAGTTCTTC.